The 19 T cell receptor beta chains listed next were all sequenced from one sample in a study of Graves' ophthalmopathy and Graves' hyperthyroidism. Researchers took RNA transcripts and amplified TCR beta CDR3 regions from them. Second-round multiplex PCR came after a first-round RT-PCR that employed HTBI primers. TCRdb itself ran the multiplex PCR reads through MiXCR, one entry per CDR3 protein. The sample lists approximately 540,000 distinct CDR3 sequences, roughly 39% occurring once. Sequenced input: peripheral blood or thyroid tissue (not recorded which). The receptor set was obtained from an adult man with Graves' hyperthyroidism.

The chain is built from TRBV29-1 and TRBJ2-7; 13 positions match TRBD2. V gave up 6 bases and J gave up 9 bases; unmatched junction bases: 14. The CDR3 covers 15 residues. CDR1 SQVTM and CDR2 ANQGSEA come from the germline V gene. DNA of the CDR3: TGCAGCGTCGAACCTACCGGGACTAGCGGGATCAGGCAGTACTTC. Its protein product is CSVEPTGTSGIRQYF.

This chain connects TRBV10-3 to TRBJ2-7; 10 nucleotides match TRBD2. The J call may be in error: the DNA end matches TRBJ2-1 better. Germline loops: CDR1 ENHRY, CDR2 SYGVKD. CDR3 length equals 15 residues. The CDR3 here is CAIKDTSGNGNEQFF. DNA of the CDR3: TGTGCCATCAAAGACACTAGCGGGAATGGGAATGAGCAGTTCTTC.

V and J are TRBV7-9 and TRBJ1-1, with 8 bases matching TRBD1. The germline gives CDR1 SEHNR, CDR2 FQNEAQ (reference sequence). The V and J ends lost 7 bases and 4 bases, in that order; junction bases with no gene match: 5. The CDR3 spans 13 residues. The CDR3 is CASTGQGSTEAFF. CDR3 DNA: TGTGCCAGCACCGGACAGGGAAGCACTGAAGCTTTCTTT.

Points on this clonotype: Just one base apart from a much larger clone, this may be a read error. This rearrangement joins TRBV7-3 to TRBJ1-2, with D perhaps TRBD1 (5 bases). The germline V and J ends were trimmed by 5 bases and 4 bases, with 20 bases remaining between them. This CDR3 region has 16 residues. Germline V gene data show CDR1 as SGHTA and CDR2 as FQGTGA. CDR3 bases: TGTGCCAGCAGCCAACCCCCAGGGAGGGATTCCTATGGCTACACCTTC. Translation gives CASSQPPGRDSYGYTF.

The V gene is TRBV24-1, the J gene TRBJ2-3; D is undetermined. In germline, CDR1 is KGHDR, CDR2 SFDVKD. The CDR3 contains 15 residues. Trimming stripped 0 bases from V and 4 bases from J, with 10 bases between. CDR3 protein: CATSDLGTAADTQYF. The CDR3, as DNA: TGTGCCACCAGTGATTTGGGCACGGCGGCAGATACGCAGTATTTT.

This clonotype has at least ten counts. This chain connects TRBV25-1 to TRBJ2-5; D is unclear. Deletions cut 3 bases from V and 5 bases from J, with 4 bases between. Per the germline V gene, CDR1 is MGHDK and CDR2 is SYGVNS. This CDR3 spans 11 amino acids. CDR3 sequence reads: CASSDYETQYF. The CDR3 DNA reads as TGTGCCAGCAGTGATTACGAGACCCAGTACTTC.

V usage is TRBV15 and J usage is TRBJ1-1; tentative D call: TRBD1 (6 bases). The CDR3 has 18 amino acids. Germline V gene lookup returns CDR1 LNHNV and CDR2 YYDKDF (reference sequence). Trimming removed 6 bases at V and 2 bases at J, with 25 bases between. The CDR3 DNA sequence: TGTGCCACCAGGAGATCTACACTAAGGGGACATCCTAACACTGAAGCTTTCTTT. Its protein product is CATRRSTLRGHPNTEAFF.

This clonotype occurred many times. The chain couples TRBV29-1 to TRBJ2-7; possibly TRBD2 for D (6 bases). The CDR3 length is 10 residues. Trimming shortened V by 4 bases and J by 7 bases, and 8 bases separated the two germline ends. Germline assignment: CDR1 SQVTM and CDR2 ANQGSEA. CDR3 nucleotide sequence: TGCAGCGTTGTCCGGGGGGAGCAGTACTTC. Translating it yields CSVVRGEQYF.

Ten or more counts support this clonotype. The chain uses TRBV7-9 and TRBJ1-5; 8 nucleotides line up with TRBD1. Trimming cost V 5 bases and J 0 bases; bases outside gene matches: 6. CDR1 is SEHNR and CDR2 is FQNEAQ in the germline V gene (reference sequence). The CDR3 length is 16 residues. CDR3 in amino acids: CASSPGQGDSNQPQHF. The CDR3, as DNA: TGTGCCAGCAGCCCCGGACAGGGAGATAGCAATCAGCCCCAGCATTTT.

The V call is TRBV9, the J call TRBJ2-7, with D hard to call. The J call may be faulty, since TRBJ2-1 better matches the DNA end. Per the germline V gene, CDR1 is SGDLS and CDR2 is YYNGEE. The CDR3 contains 13 residues. The CDR3 DNA reads as TGTGCCAGCAGCGTAGGGCCAGGAGATGAGCAGTTCTTC. Translated, it gives CASSVGPGDEQFF.

This clonotype was counted once. The CDR3 DNA follows: TGTGCCATCAGTGATGTACGGGCAAATGAAAAACTGTTTTTT. It yields the protein CAISDVRANEKLFF. The rearrangement links TRBV10-3 to TRBJ1-4; D not resolved. The CDR3 contains 14 residues. Trimming left V 3 bases short and J 5 bases short, with 10 bases between. Germline V gives CDR1 ENHRY, CDR2 SYGVKD.

The chain carries TRBV7-9 and TRBJ2-7; perhaps TRBD2 as D (7 bases). The germline CDR1 and CDR2 sequences are SEHNR and FQNEAQ (reference sequence). The germline V and J ends were trimmed by 5 bases and 7 bases, with 18 bases remaining between them. The CDR3 has 14 amino acids. The CDR3 region has the DNA TGTGCCAGCAGCACTTACGCGGGGGACAATGAGCAGTACTTC. Translation: CASSTYAGDNEQYF.

Worth noting for this clonotype: A much more abundant neighbour one base away suggests this may be a read error. The J gene is TRBJ2-7, the V gene TRBV3-1, with 11 bases matching TRBD2. Trimming cost V 5 bases and J 9 bases; bases outside gene matches: 12. In germline, CDR1 is LGHDT, CDR2 YNNKEL (reference sequence). The CDR3 is 15 residues long. The CDR3 nucleotides read TGTGCCAGCAGCACTTTAGTCGGACTAGCGGGTGGGCAGTACTTC. Translated: CASSTLVGLAGGQYF.

This clonotype has ten or more counts. The V gene is TRBV9, the J gene TRBJ2-3; 7 bases are shared with TRBD1. Per germline, CDR1 SGDLS and CDR2 YYNGEE. CDR3 length equals 15 residues. V lost 4 bases, J lost 5 bases, and 10 bases stayed unmatched. This CDR3 reads CASSPDRVHGDTQYF. CDR3 in DNA: TGTGCCAGCAGCCCCGACAGGGTACATGGAGATACGCAGTATTTT.

This chain connects TRBV7-2 to TRBJ1-5; D not certain. Deletions cut 2 bases from V and 7 bases from J, with 9 bases between. The germline CDR1 and CDR2 sequences are SGHTA and FQGNSA. The CDR3 extends over 13 amino acids. DNA of the CDR3: TGTGCCAGCAGCTTATTGGCGAACCAGCCCCAGCATTTT. This gives the protein CASSLLANQPQHF.

This clonotype occurred many times. The chain employs TRBV20-1 and TRBJ2-7; D not certain. Germline CDR1 and CDR2: DFQATT and SNEGSKA (reference sequence). The CDR3 sequence is 15 residues long. The ends were cut back, 0 bases at V and 0 bases at J, with 12 bases in the middle. CDR3 amino acids: CSARDHGRSSYEQYF. CDR3 DNA sequence: TGCAGTGCTAGAGATCATGGACGGAGCTCCTACGAGCAGTACTTC.

The chain employs TRBV7-2 and TRBJ2-7; 9 nucleotides align to TRBD2. From germline, CDR1 is SGHTA and CDR2 FQGNSA. The CDR3 sequence is 16 residues long. The V gene end was trimmed by 1 base and the J gene end by 2 bases; junction bases not matched to a gene: 6. The CDR3: CASSLGVAGVPYEQYF. CDR3 bases: TGTGCCAGCAGCTTAGGTGTAGCGGGAGTCCCCTACGAGCAGTACTTC. Variable domain in full (rest from reference TRBV7-2 and TRBJ2-7): GAGVSQSPSNKVTEKGKDVELRCDPISGHTALYWYRQSLGQGLEFLIYFQGNSAPDKSGLPSDRFSAERTGGSVSTLTIQRTQQEDSAVYLCASSLGVAGVPYEQYFGPGTRLTVT.

In this sample, this clonotype turned up many times. CDR3 amino acids: CAISEQVLGYTF. For the CDR3, the DNA is TGTGCCATCAGTGAACAGGTGCTTGGCTACACCTTC. The rearrangement links TRBV10-3 to TRBJ1-2, with a weak D call TRBD1 (5 bases). The CDR3 covers 12 residues. The V end lost 3 bases, the J end lost 7 bases, and 9 bases lay between the germline ends. Looked up from germline, CDR1 is ENHRY and CDR2 is SYGVKD.

The gene calls are TRBV2 and TRBJ2-5; either TRBD1 or TRBD2 may supply D (5 bases each). This CDR3 has 14 residues. Germline values: CDR1 SNHLY, CDR2 FYNNEI. Trimming pared 8 bases from V and 2 bases from J, leaving 15 bases between. The CDR3 coding sequence is TGTGCCAGCGGAGGTGCGGACAATCAAGAGACCCAGTACTTC. It yields the protein CASGGADNQETQYF.